This is a list of T cell receptor beta chains from one sample in a study of T cell changes during pregnancy in multiple sclerosis. TCRdb keeps only in-frame clones here, not all; method: immunoSEQ multiplex PCR. The table records roughly 60,000 clones, roughly 91% of them present only once. The starting material was peripheral blood, obtained before pregnancy. Receptor source: a female donor with multiple sclerosis, enrolled in a pregnancy study. Each CDR3 is given without its conserved first and last residue. Each record gives: clone size, V gene, CDR3 protein. Expanded clones are given a class, and other clones once, few, many or no size at all.

NA	TRBV5-6	ASSFNDRRGNTIY
NA	TRBV7-2	ASSLWGQGSEKLF
NA	TRBV9	ASSVAGLSNQPQH
NA	TRBV9	ASSLRHTDSPLH
NA	TRBV7-3	ASSFPGNEQF
NA	TRBV7-3	ASSLTSGSPTTQY
NA	TRBV10-1	ASSEQGDYGYT
NA	TRBV9	ASSTQLAATGVTQY
NA	TRBV25-1	ASSLQGDTGELF
NA	TRBV4-2	ASSQDVRDRVYGYT
few	TRBV9	ASSVGQSSGNTIY
once	TRBV6-1	ASSESGPGTVKYNEQF
NA	TRBV7-3	ASSLTRDRVDTGELF
NA	TRBV5-1	ASSLVAGGSYEQF
NA	TRBV4-1	ASSQGSGIYGYT
NA	TRBV5-6	ACSLRDRREKLF
NA	TRBV5-1	ASTGGADEKLF
NA	TRBV7-9	ASSELSNEQF
once	TRBV5-4	ASSSGQTPAEAF
NA	TRBV30	AWSPPGQGNQPQH
once	TRBV9	ASSVSGASGQETQY
NA	TRBV5-4	ASSQGGWQETQY
NA	TRBV18	ASSPRQVQVEQY
NA	TRBV4-1	ASSQDPPGQGETQY
NA	TRBV25-1	ASSDTGLVNGYT
once	TRBV7-5	VRSRLTICRGWDNSPLH
NA	TRBV7-8	ASSFYQDSPLH
NA	TRBV4-1	ASSQDIAPLRSSYEQY
NA	TRBV19	ASSIIRGSNQPQH
NA	TRBV7-2	ASSLAAVRVNTEAF
NA	TRBV5-5	ASSLGRQGITDTQY
NA	TRBV19	ASSPGETQY
NA	TRBV19	ASSTDRAQDDKLF
NA	TRBV4-3	ASSQRELIAEKLF
NA	TRBV27	ASSQYRGSEAF
NA	TRBV4-3	ASSQEKQGMGQY
NA	TRBV23-1	ASSQSDREYGANVLT
NA	TRBV5-8	ASSLLVRGNMNTEAF
many	TRBV4-2	ASSPLHGDTQY
NA	TRBV7-9	ASSLEGTGSH
NA	TRBV4-1	ASSQDGQGATYEQY
NA	TRBV4-2	ASSQERQGGVQPQH